This is a list of T cell receptor beta chains from one sample in a study of T cells in Graves' hyperthyroidism and ophthalmopathy. One entry per CDR3 protein, called by TCRdb with MiXCR from the multiplex PCR reads. The data show hundreds of thousands of distinct CDR3 sequences, roughly a third seen once. Sample: blood. All receptors derive from a middle-aged woman with Graves' hyperthyroidism. The CDR3 runs from the conserved cysteine through the conserved F or W. Each record gives: CDR3 length, clone size, V gene, J gene, D gene, CDR3 protein, CDR3 DNA. D genes are given only for firm matches. Expanded clones are given a class, and other clones once, few, many or no size at all.

14	few	TRBV4-1	TRBJ2-7	TRBD2	CASSLRGGPYEQYF	TGCGCCAGCAGCCTACGCGGGGGGCCCTACGAGCAGTACTTC
14	.	TRBV10-2	TRBJ2-3	TRBD2	CASSEAGEAGTQYF	TGCGCCAGCAGTGAAGCGGGAGAGGCAGGTACGCAGTATTTT
13	few	TRBV10-1	TRBJ2-5	.	CASSESMGKTQYF	TGCGCCAGCAGTGAGTCGATGGGAAAGACCCAGTACTTC
15	many	TRBV7-4	TRBJ1-2	.	CASRITPGGVSGYTF	TGTGCCAGCAGAATAACCCCCGGGGGAGTGAGTGGCTACACCTTC
13	many	TRBV12-3/TRBV12-4	TRBJ1-1	.	CASTQDGKPRAFF	TGTGCCAGCACCCAGGACGGAAAGCCGCGAGCTTTCTTT
15	few	TRBV19	TRBJ2-7	TRBD1	CASSIEGTGSYEQYF	TGTGCCAGTAGTATAGAAGGGACAGGCTCCTACGAGCAGTACTTC
15	.	TRBV19	TRBJ1-5	.	CASSVIQGSNQPQHF	TGTGCCAGTAGTGTGATACAGGGTAGCAATCAGCCCCAGCATTTT
15	.	TRBV12-3/TRBV12-4	TRBJ1-2	TRBD1	CASTMTGSGPWGYTF	TGTGCCAGCACTATGACAGGGTCGGGTCCCTGGGGCTACACCTTC
16	.	TRBV9	TRBJ1-4	TRBD1	CASSVGGTGEDGKLFF	TGTGCCAGCAGCGTGGGGGGGACAGGGGAAGACGGAAAACTGTTTTTT
13	.	TRBV6-2/TRBV6-3	TRBJ2-7	.	CASGMQGVYEQYF	TGTGCCAGCGGCATGCAGGGTGTCTACGAGCAGTACTTC